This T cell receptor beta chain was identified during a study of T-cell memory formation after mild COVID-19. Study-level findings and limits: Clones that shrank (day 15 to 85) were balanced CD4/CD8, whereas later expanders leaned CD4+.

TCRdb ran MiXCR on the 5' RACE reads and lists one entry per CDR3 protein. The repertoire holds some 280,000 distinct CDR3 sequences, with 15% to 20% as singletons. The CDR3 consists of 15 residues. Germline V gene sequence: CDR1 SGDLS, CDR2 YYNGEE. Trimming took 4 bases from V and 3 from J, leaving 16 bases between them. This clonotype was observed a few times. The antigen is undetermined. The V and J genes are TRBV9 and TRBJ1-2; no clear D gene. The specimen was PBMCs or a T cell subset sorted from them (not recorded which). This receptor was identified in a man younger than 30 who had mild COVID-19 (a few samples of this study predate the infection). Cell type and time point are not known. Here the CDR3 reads CASSTHRELHYGYTF. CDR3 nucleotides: TGTGCCAGCAGCACGCATCGGGAGCTACACTATGGCTACACCTTC.